The 32 T cell receptor beta chains in this list originate from one sample, sequenced in a study of metastatic and nonmetastatic thyroid tumors. Every patient was untreated before thyroid surgery. TCRdb re-called the PCR reads via MiXCR. The sample records 30,000 to 45,000 clones, less than 50% being singletons. The sample consisted of tumor tissue. These receptors all stem from a male donor with papillary thyroid cancer or a benign thyroid nodule (not recorded which). Some clones in this sample may be carry-over from other donors' samples.

The sample holds a few counts of this clone. The CDR3 here is CASSYTEQNSPLHF. The CDR3 DNA follows: TGTGCCAGCAGTTATACGGAACAGAATTCACCCCTCCACTTT. This chain links TRBV6-6 with TRBJ1-6; D ambiguous. The V and J ends lost 3 bases and 7 bases respectively, with 10 bases between them. Germline loops: CDR1 MNHNY, CDR2 SVGAGI (reference sequence). The CDR3 spans 14 residues.

Here the CDR3 reads CASSQGRSSYEQYF. CDR3 in DNA: TGCGCCAGCAGCCAGGGACGGAGCTCCTACGAGCAGTACTTC. The gene calls are TRBV4-1 and TRBJ2-7, with D possibly being TRBD1 or TRBD2 (5 bases each). The V and J ends lost 3 bases and 0 bases respectively, with 9 bases between them. Germline CDR1 reads MGHRA; CDR2 reads YSYEKL. This CDR3 has 14 amino acids.

As regards this clone: Since no conserved phenylalanine or tryptophan closes the CDR3, a read error is the likely cause. The rearrangement uses TRBV20-1 and TRBJ1-6, with 9 bases that match TRBD1. CDR3 length equals 14 residues. The V and J ends lost 2 bases and 6 bases, in that order; junction bases with no gene match: 2. CDR1 DFQATT and CDR2 SNEGSKA come from the germline V gene (reference sequence). CDR3 protein: CSARSGQGNSPLHL. CDR3 bases: TGCAGTGCTAGATCGGGACAGGGTAATTCACCCCTCCACCTT.

The CDR3 DNA is TGTGCCATCAGTGAGCCGCCTGGGGGGCAATCCAATCAGCCCCAGCATTTT. It is translated as CAISEPPGGQSNQPQHF. This chain links TRBV10-3 with TRBJ1-5, with D maybe TRBD1 (6 bases). Germline V gives CDR1 ENHRY, CDR2 SYGVKD. This CDR3 contains 17 residues. The ends were cut back, 2 bases at V and 3 bases at J, with 17 bases in the middle.

The V gene is TRBV18, the J gene TRBJ2-1; 9 bases align to TRBD1. V shed 5 bases, J shed 4 bases, and the junction held 3 bases outside the gene matches. The CDR3 spans 14 residues. Looked up from germline, CDR1 is KGHSH and CDR2 is LQKENI. CDR3 protein: CASSAGTGYNEQFF. The DNA for the CDR3 is TGTGCCAGCTCAGCCGGGACAGGGTACAATGAGCAGTTCTTC.

The chain combines TRBV7-2 with TRBJ2-7; TRBD1 agrees at 7 bases. The CDR3 is made up of 16 amino acids. The V gene's germline CDR1 is SGHTA and CDR2 FQGNSA. V shed 0 bases and J 5 bases; nucleotides not matched to a gene: 10. CDR3 region: CASSLAPRQGGNEQYF. For the CDR3, the DNA is TGTGCCAGCAGCTTAGCGCCCCGACAGGGTGGCAACGAGCAGTACTTC.

J is TRBJ2-3 and V is TRBV20-1; 11 positions agree with TRBD2. V lost 2 bases, J lost 3 bases, and 13 bases stayed unmatched. This CDR3 is built from 18 residues. Germline CDR1 is DFQATT and CDR2 is SNEGSKA (reference sequence). CDR3 coding DNA: TGCAGTGCTAGACCCGCCGAGGTAGCGGGAGGGTGGACAGATACGCAGTATTTT. Translation gives CSARPAEVAGGWTDTQYF.

The rearrangement uses TRBV7-2 and TRBJ2-7; no clear D. CDR1 and CDR2 (germline): SGHTA, FQGNSA. The CDR3 has 11 amino acids. Trimming shortened V by 6 bases and J by 0 bases, and 3 bases separated the two germline ends. DNA for the CDR3: TGTGCCAGCAGTTTCTCCTACGAGCAGTACTTC. Its protein product is CASSFSYEQYF.

This clone came up once. The chain uses TRBV7-8 and TRBJ1-2; no firm D call. The germline V and J ends were trimmed by 0 bases and 8 bases, with 13 bases remaining between them. The CDR3 runs to 14 residues. Germline V CDR1 and CDR2: SGHVS, FQNEAQ. This chain's CDR3 is CASSLAPAEQGYTF. The CDR3, as DNA: TGTGCCAGCAGCTTAGCGCCAGCGGAGCAGGGCTACACCTTC.

The rearrangement links TRBV12-3 or TRBV12-4 to TRBJ1-1; possible D gene TRBD1, 6 bases. The CDR3 runs to 14 residues. Trimming took off 5 bases at V and 0 bases at J, with 10 bases between the two ends. CDR3 DNA: TGTGCCAGCAGTGGAACAGGGCTGAACACTGAAGCTTTCTTT. This codes for CASSGTGLNTEAFF.

The chain has TRBV20-1 and TRBJ2-7; no clear D. The V end lost 3 bases, the J end lost 5 bases, and 14 bases lay between the germline ends. Germline assignment: CDR1 DFQATT and CDR2 SNEGSKA (reference sequence). This CDR3 has 13 amino acids. CDR3 coding DNA: TGCAGTGCTAGGGGGTCCGGAATTGACGAGCAGTACTTC. It translates to CSARGSGIDEQYF.

This clone was seen more than once but under ten times. This chain links TRBV19 with TRBJ2-7; the D is unclear. Germline V gene data show CDR1 as LNHDA and CDR2 as SQIVND (reference sequence). This CDR3 region has 14 residues. V lost 3 bases, J lost 4 bases, and 13 bases lay in between. As DNA, the CDR3 is TGTGCCAGTAGTATCAGTTTAACGGGTTACGAGCAGTACTTC. It is translated as CASSISLTGYEQYF.

This clone has just a few counts. This sequence joins TRBV30 and TRBJ2-7, with a weak D call TRBD1 (5 bases). Trimming stripped 2 bases from V and 6 bases from J, with 11 bases between. The CDR3 runs 12 residues. Germline V CDR1 and CDR2: GTSNPN, SVGIG (reference sequence). CDR3 loop: CAWSPTGAEQYF. CDR3 coding DNA: TGTGCCTGGAGTCCTACAGGAGCCGAGCAGTACTTC. Complete variable domain (other parts from reference TRBV30 and TRBJ2-7): SQTIHQWPATLVQPVGSPLSLECTVEGTSNPNLYWYRQAAGRGLQLLFYSVGIGQISSEVPQNLSASRPQDRQFILSSKKLLLSDSGFYLCAWSPTGAEQYFGPGTRLTVT.

The chain is built from TRBV5-6 and TRBJ1-6; D possibly corresponds to TRBD1 (6 bases). Between the trimmed V and J ends, which lost 4 bases and 9 bases, there was a span of 11 bases. This CDR3 is built from 13 residues. Germline V gene lookup returns CDR1 SGHDT and CDR2 YYEEEE. Here the CDR3 reads CASSLGTPSPLHF. Written as DNA, the CDR3 is TGTGCCAGCAGCCTCGGGACACCTTCACCCCTCCACTTT. Supplemented by reference TRBV5-6 and TRBJ1-6, the full variable domain reads DAGVTQSPTHLIKTRGQQVTLRCSPKSGHDTVSWYQQALGQGPQFIFQYYEEEERQRGNFPDRFSGHQFPNYSSELNVNALLLGDSALYLCASSLGTPSPLHFGNGTRLTVT.

V is TRBV3-1 and J is TRBJ1-6; D is uncertain. The CDR3 is made up of 12 amino acids. V shed 1 base and J shed 11 bases, with 6 bases lying between them. The V gene's germline CDR1 is LGHDT and CDR2 YNNKEL (reference sequence). CDR3 loop: CASSQAGTPLHF. CDR3 in DNA: TGTGCCAGCAGCCAAGCTGGTACACCCCTCCACTTT.

This clone was detected a few times. This chain links TRBV20-1 with TRBJ1-6; 7 bases match TRBD1. The CDR3 runs to 16 residues. Trimming at V came to 5 bases and at J to 5 bases, leaving 12 bases not matched to a gene. Per the germline V gene, CDR1 is DFQATT and CDR2 is SNEGSKA (reference sequence). This chain's CDR3 is CSAPLPGTDHNSPLHF. The CDR3 bases are TGCAGTGCTCCACTCCCCGGGACAGATCATAATTCACCCCTCCACTTT.

The chain combines TRBV18 with TRBJ1-2; the D is unclear. This CDR3 is built from 14 residues. The ends were cut back, 3 bases at V and 3 bases at J, with 11 bases in the middle. Germline V gene data show CDR1 as KGHSH and CDR2 as LQKENI. Here the CDR3 DNA reads TGTGCCAGCTCACCCCTAAACTTGGACTATGGCTACACCTTC. This sequence encodes CASSPLNLDYGYTF. The full variable domain, rest sourced from reference TRBV18 and TRBJ1-2, is NAGVMQNPRHLVRRRGQEARLRCSPMKGHSHVYWYRQLPEEGLKFMVYLQKENIIDESGMPKERFSAEFPKEGPSILRIQQVVRGDSAAYFCASSPLNLDYGYTFGSGTRLTVV.

This rearrangement joins TRBV2 to TRBJ2-2, with 10 nucleotides matching TRBD2. The CDR3 runs to 16 residues. Germline CDR1 is SNHLY and CDR2 is FYNNEI. Trimming took 6 bases from V and 2 from J; bases not matched to a gene: 6. As DNA, the CDR3 is TGTGCCAGCAGGGAAACTAGCGGGGACAACACCGGGGAGCTGTTTTTT. It is translated as CASRETSGDNTGELFF.

The chain combines TRBV6-1 with TRBJ2-7; D may be TRBD1 or TRBD2 (5 bases each). This CDR3 region has 13 residues. V lost 7 bases and J lost 4, with 14 bases in between. Germline V gene lookup returns CDR1 MNHNS and CDR2 SASEGT. CDR3 nucleotides: TGTGCCAGCACAAGGGACCTCATGTACGAGCAGTACTTC. Encoded protein: CASTRDLMYEQYF.

This sequence joins TRBV18 and TRBJ2-7; 10 bases map to TRBD1. Trimming removed 4 bases from V and 3 bases from J; junction bases left unmatched: 0. The germline V gene has CDR1 KGHSH and CDR2 LQKENI. This CDR3 is 13 amino acids long. The CDR3 DNA is TGTGCCAGCTCACGGGACAGGGGCTACGAGCAGTACTTC. Translated, it gives CASSRDRGYEQYF.

This clone was observed a single time. The chain recombines TRBV11-1 with TRBJ2-7; D might be TRBD2 (6 bases). The CDR3 covers 15 residues. CDR1 is SGHAT, CDR2 FQDESV, per germline (reference sequence). V was clipped by 1 base and J by 0 bases, with 10 bases between them. The CDR3 here is CASSLEDYSSYEQYF. The CDR3 bases are TGTGCCAGCAGCTTAGAGGACTACAGCTCCTACGAGCAGTACTTC.

This clone was detected once. The chain uses TRBV7-2 and TRBJ2-7; 9 nucleotides align to TRBD1. J gave up 6 bases and V 4 bases, and 4 bases lay outside the gene matches. The CDR3 is 13 amino acids. Per germline, CDR1 SGHTA and CDR2 FQGNSA. CDR3 DNA: TGTGCCAGCAGCTACGGGACAGGGCGCGAGCAGTACTTC. It specifies CASSYGTGREQYF.

The chain carries TRBV30 and TRBJ1-1, with 8 positions matching TRBD1. The ends lost 8 bases at V and 4 bases at J; junction bases unmatched: 6. The CDR3 totals 12 residues. Germline-derived CDR1 and CDR2 are GTSNPN and SVGIG (reference sequence). CDR3 in amino acids: CAGDRGGTEAFF. As DNA, the CDR3 is TGTGCCGGTGACAGGGGAGGCACTGAAGCTTTCTTT. The variable domain in full, completed from reference TRBV30 and TRBJ1-1, reads SQTIHQWPATLVQPVGSPLSLECTVEGTSNPNLYWYRQAAGRGLQLLFYSVGIGQISSEVPQNLSASRPQDRQFILSSKKLLLSDSGFYLCAGDRGGTEAFFGQGTRLTVV.

The genes are TRBV28 and TRBJ1-2; 7 bases agree with TRBD1. The CDR3 is 15 amino acids. J gave up 3 bases and V 6 bases, and 10 bases lay outside the gene matches. Germline lookup yields CDR1 MDHEN and CDR2 SYDVKM. The CDR3 DNA is TGTGCCAGCAGGGCGGCCGCGGGACAGCACTATGGCTACACCTTC. Translating it yields CASRAAAGQHYGYTF.

The chain combines TRBV20-1 with TRBJ2-7, with D perhaps matching TRBD2 (6 bases). Trimming pared 0 bases from V and 0 bases from J, leaving 12 bases between. Per germline, CDR1 DFQATT and CDR2 SNEGSKA (reference sequence). CDR3 size: 15 residues. CDR3 DNA sequence: TGCAGTGCTAGAGATAAGGACTACAGCTCCTACGAGCAGTACTTC. Amino acids: CSARDKDYSSYEQYF.

The chain recombines TRBV11-1 with TRBJ2-3; D uncertain. CDR3 length equals 14 residues. Trimming took off 1 base at V and 2 bases at J, with 7 bases between the two ends. Per the germline V gene, CDR1 is SGHAT and CDR2 is FQDESV (reference sequence). The CDR3 sequence is CASSLGTLTDTQYF. The DNA of the CDR3 is TGTGCCAGCAGCTTAGGGACCCTCACAGATACGCAGTATTTT.

This clone was seen only a few times. This may come from a read error, since a much larger clone is one base off. The chain joins TRBV2 to TRBJ1-1, with 7 bases identical to TRBD1. This CDR3 is built from 14 residues. Germline V gene sequence: CDR1 SNHLY, CDR2 FYNNEI. V dropped 7 bases and J dropped 8; count of bases not matched to a gene: 13. The CDR3 spells CASKIDYTGAEAFF. The CDR3 DNA reads TGTGCCAGCAAAATCGATTACACAGGGGCGGAAGCTTTCTTT.

The chain links TRBV20-1 to TRBJ2-7; D gene unclear. The CDR3 is 13 amino acids. V lost 1 base and J 3 bases, leaving 10 bases between the germline ends. The germline V gene has CDR1 DFQATT and CDR2 SNEGSKA (reference sequence). The CDR3 DNA reads TGCAGTGCTAGAGGAGACACGGACTACGAGCAGTACTTC. It is translated as CSARGDTDYEQYF.

This clone ranks as large. The chain carries TRBV20-1 and TRBJ2-2; 7 bases align to TRBD1. Germline values: CDR1 DFQATT, CDR2 SNEGSKA (reference sequence). Trimming removed 3 bases from V and 2 bases from J; junction bases left unmatched: 9. The CDR3 length is 16 residues. CDR3 residues: CSARDKQGFNTGELFF. CDR3 DNA sequence: TGCAGTGCTAGGGATAAACAGGGGTTCAACACCGGGGAGCTGTTTTTT.

This clone is medium-sized by share. The sample has other DNA sequences that encode this CDR3 too. The rearrangement uses TRBV6-1 and TRBJ2-3, with TRBD2 matching 9 bases. Germline CDR1 and CDR2: MNHNS and SASEGT. The V segment lost 5 bases and the J segment 1 base; nucleotides outside the gene matches: 1. The CDR3 loop spans 14 amino acids. CDR3 nucleotide sequence: TGTGCCAGCAGTAGACTAGCGGGCACAGATACGCAGTATTTT. This gives the protein CASSRLAGTDTQYF.

The chain is built from TRBV3-1 and TRBJ1-4; no firm D call. The CDR3 consists of 15 residues. Germline V CDR1 and CDR2: LGHDT, YNNKEL (reference sequence). The V gene lost 0 bases and the J gene lost 4 bases, with 9 bases spanning the gap. CDR3 nucleotide sequence: TGTGCCAGCAGCCAAGATCCCACGGATAATGAAAAACTGTTTTTT. Amino acids: CASSQDPTDNEKLFF.

The chain has TRBV6-1 and TRBJ2-1; D is uncertain. There are 11 residues in the CDR3. Germline CDR1 MNHNS, CDR2 SASEGT. The germline V and J ends were trimmed by 6 bases and 3 bases, with 3 bases remaining between them. DNA of the CDR3: TGTGCCAGCAGCCTCTACAATGAGCAGTTCTTC. It encodes CASSLYNEQFF.